Below are 30 T cell receptor beta chains sequenced from a single sample in a study of blood T cell repertoires in COVID-19. TCRdb's copy holds only in-frame clones and misses some; the assay was immunoSEQ multiplex PCR. In the table there are approximately 240,000 clones, approximately 90% of which are singletons. Sequenced material: PBMCs or T cells enriched from blood (not recorded which). The receptors stem from a woman between 18 and 29 years old who had recovered from COVID-19.

The table lists this clone with a few counts. The CDR3 sequence: CASSSGLEVSQYF. CDR3 in DNA: TGTGCCAGCAGCTCGGGACTAGAAGTGTCCCAGTACTTC. The genes are TRBV7-2 and TRBJ2-5; 8 bases are shared with TRBD2. This CDR3 contains 13 residues. CDR1 and CDR2 from the germline V gene are SGHTA and FQGNSA. V lost 4 bases to trimming and J lost 9 bases; unmatched junction nucleotides: 7.

CDR3 sequence: CASMQGNDSPLHF. The CDR3 DNA reads TGTGCCAGCATGCAGGGAAACGATTCACCCCTCCACTTT. V and J are TRBV6-5 and TRBJ1-6, with a possible D match to TRBD1 (5 bases). There are 13 residues in the CDR3. CDR1 is MNHEY and CDR2 is SVGAGI in the germline V gene. V lost 7 bases and J 8 bases, leaving 12 bases between the germline ends.

In DNA form, the CDR3 reads TGTGCCAGCACCACAGGGCTTCAATCACCCCTCCACTTT. Encoded protein: CASTTGLQSPLHF. The chain couples TRBV7-9 to TRBJ1-6; possibly TRBD1 for D (6 bases). The CDR3 has 13 residues. Germline V gene data show CDR1 as SEHNR and CDR2 as FQNEAQ (reference sequence). Deletions cut 7 bases from V and 10 bases from J, with 14 bases between.

The rearrangement joins TRBV5-5 to TRBJ2-3; D uncertain. Germline V gene sequence: CDR1 SGHKS, CDR2 YYEKEE (reference sequence). The germline V and J ends were trimmed by 2 bases and 2 bases, with 15 bases remaining between them. There are 16 residues in the CDR3. The CDR3 is CASSFVVETLTDTQYF. CDR3 coding DNA: TGTGCCAGCAGCTTTGTCGTGGAGACCCTCACAGATACGCAGTATTTT.

The chain combines TRBV13 with TRBJ1-1; TRBD1 might be the D (5 bases). The CDR3 covers 14 residues. Germline V gives CDR1 PRHDT, CDR2 FYEKMQ (reference sequence). V was shortened by 6 bases and J by 0 bases, with 11 bases between the two germline ends. CDR3 nucleotide sequence: TGTGCCAGCAGTTCAACAGGAATGAACACTGAAGCTTTCTTT. Its protein is CASSSTGMNTEAFF.

The table lists this clone with a count of one. The rearrangement joins TRBV11-2 to TRBJ1-6; no firm D call. This CDR3 has 14 residues. CDR1 is SGHAT, CDR2 FQNNGV, per germline. Trimming removed 2 bases at V and 7 bases at J, with 9 bases between. CDR3 residues: CASSLRVGNSPLHF. CDR3 DNA sequence: TGTGCCAGCAGCTTACGAGTGGGCAATTCACCCCTCCACTTT.

The chain links TRBV5-1 to TRBJ2-3, with D maybe TRBD2 (5 bases). V was shortened by 5 bases and J by 2 bases, with 12 bases between the two germline ends. The V gene's germline CDR1 is SGHRS and CDR2 YFSETQ. The CDR3 is made up of 14 amino acids. CDR3 in DNA: TGCGCCAGCAGTACCTCCGGGGACACAGATACGCAGTATTTT. It yields the protein CASSTSGDTDTQYF. The entire variable domain, with the rest obtained from reference TRBV5-1 and TRBJ2-3, is as follows: KAGVTQTPRYLIKTRGQQVTLSCSPISGHRSVSWYQQTPGQGLQFLFEYFSETQRNKGNFPGRFSGRQFSNSRSEMNVSTLELGDSALYLCASSTSGDTDTQYFGPGTRLTVL.

This chain joins TRBV24-1 and TRBJ1-2; 8 bases align to TRBD1. The CDR3 sequence is 14 residues long. In germline, CDR1 is KGHDR, CDR2 SFDVKD. Trimming cost V 5 bases and J 3 bases; bases outside gene matches: 4. The CDR3 sequence: CATSATQGDYGYTF. The CDR3 DNA sequence: TGTGCCACCAGTGCGACACAGGGGGACTATGGCTACACCTTC.

This clone is a singleton in its sample. The chain employs TRBV12-5 and TRBJ2-1, with D unclear. Trimming took off 3 bases at V and 1 base at J, with 10 bases between the two ends. This CDR3 comprises 15 residues. CDR1 is LGHNT, CDR2 FRNRAP, per germline. The DNA of the CDR3 is TGTGCTAGTGGTTTTAAGCCGTCGTCCTACAATGAGCAGTTCTTC. Protein product: CASGFKPSSYNEQFF.

The CDR3 loop reads CASSHGAYGYTF. The DNA for the CDR3 is TGCGCCAGCAGTCATGGGGCCTATGGCTACACCTTC. The gene calls are TRBV23-1 and TRBJ1-2, with D perhaps matching TRBD1 (5 bases). TRBV23-1 counts as an open reading frame of uncertain function. Trimming left V 3 bases short and J 4 bases short, with 6 bases between. The CDR3 sequence is 12 residues long.

This chain uses TRBV4-1 with TRBJ1-5; D might be TRBD1 (6 bases). Germline V gene data show CDR1 as MGHRA and CDR2 as YSYEKL. The CDR3 is made up of 15 amino acids. Trimming shortened V by 4 bases and J by 3 bases, and 13 bases separated the two germline ends. The CDR3 DNA is TGCGCCAGCAGCCGACGACAGGAACTCAATCAGCCCCAGCATTTT. Translated: CASSRRQELNQPQHF.

This chain links TRBV27 with TRBJ2-5, with 8 bases lining up with TRBD2. The CDR3 has 15 amino acids. V was clipped by 5 bases and J by 3 bases; unmatched bases: 8. The germline CDR1 and CDR2 sequences are MNHEY and SMNVEV (reference sequence). The CDR3: CASSLRRGGKETQYF. The CDR3 DNA reads as TGTGCCAGCAGTCTCCGACGGGGGGGCAAAGAGACCCAGTACTTC.

J is TRBJ1-3 and V is TRBV11-2; D might be TRBD1 (5 bases). Trimming left V 0 bases short and J 1 base short, with 10 bases between. The CDR3 runs to 16 residues. From germline, CDR1 is SGHAT and CDR2 FQNNGV. CDR3: CASSLDSRGSGNTIYF. DNA of the CDR3: TGTGCCAGCAGCTTAGATTCCCGGGGGTCTGGAAACACCATATATTTT.

V usage is TRBV7-2 and J usage is TRBJ1-5, with D hard to call. CDR3 length: 14 amino acids. Germline V gene sequence: CDR1 SGHTA, CDR2 FQGNSA. Trimming pared 2 bases from V and 4 bases from J, leaving 9 bases between. The CDR3 DNA sequence: TGTGCCAGCAGCTTATGGTTGAGAAATCAGCCCCAGCATTTT. Amino acids: CASSLWLRNQPQHF. Combining the CDR3 with reference TRBV7-2 and TRBJ1-5 gives the whole variable domain GAGVSQSPSNKVTEKGKDVELRCDPISGHTALYWYRQSLGQGLEFLIYFQGNSAPDKSGLPSDRFSAERTGGSVSTLTIQRTQQEDSAVYLCASSLWLRNQPQHFGDGTRLSIL.

The gene calls are TRBV14 and TRBJ2-1, with 10 bases fitting TRBD2. The CDR3 length is 14 residues. Per the germline V gene, CDR1 is SGHDN and CDR2 is FVKESK. With V trimmed by 7 bases and J by 12 bases, 12 bases remained unmatched. CDR3 coding DNA: TGTGCCAGCAAAGATTCAGCGGGAGGGCCGAGGCAGTTCTTC. This encodes CASKDSAGGPRQFF.

The genes are TRBV9 and TRBJ2-1; maybe TRBD1 (5 bases). Germline CDR1 SGDLS, CDR2 YYNGEE. V gave up 4 bases and J gave up 6 bases, with 14 bases separating them. The CDR3 is made up of 14 amino acids. CDR3 bases: TGTGCCAGCAGCCCAGGGCAGGTTGGCAATGAGCAGTTCTTC. This gives the protein CASSPGQVGNEQFF.

The chain has TRBV18 and TRBJ1-5; D remains ambiguous. This CDR3 comprises 12 residues. Germline V lookup: CDR1 KGHSH, CDR2 LQKENI. Trimming cost V 6 bases and J 4 bases, with 7 bases left between them. CDR3 bases: TGTGCCAGCTCCCCGAGAAATCAGCCCCAGCATTTT. Protein: CASSPRNQPQHF.

This chain links TRBV7-3 with TRBJ2-3; TRBD2 might be the D (6 bases). The V and J ends lost 2 bases and 3 bases respectively, with 12 bases between them. This CDR3 has 15 residues. Germline V gene sequence: CDR1 SGHTA, CDR2 FQGTGA. The CDR3 nucleotides are TGTGCCAGCAGCTTATCGCGGGACGGGACAGATACGCAGTATTTT. Its protein product is CASSLSRDGTDTQYF.

The chain couples TRBV11-2 to TRBJ1-2; D is ambiguous. Germline V lookup: CDR1 SGHAT, CDR2 FQNNGV. Trimming took 5 bases from V and 1 from J, leaving 14 bases between them. This CDR3 region has 15 residues. CDR3 coding DNA: TGTGCCAGCAGCCTCGGCGGAGTCCTTAACTATGGCTACACCTTC. Translating it yields CASSLGGVLNYGYTF.

The chain uses TRBV13 and TRBJ2-1, with 9 bases matching TRBD2. Trimming at V came to 5 bases and at J to 2 bases, leaving 7 bases not matched to a gene. Germline CDR1 reads PRHDT; CDR2 reads FYEKMQ (reference sequence). This CDR3 spans 16 amino acids. The CDR3 is CASSQKTSGPYNEQFF. The CDR3 DNA follows: TGTGCCAGCAGCCAAAAGACTAGCGGCCCCTACAATGAGCAGTTCTTC. The full variable domain, completed using reference TRBV13 and TRBJ2-1, is AAGVIQSPRHLIKEKRETATLKCYPIPRHDTVYWYQQGPGQDPQFLISFYEKMQSDKGSIPDRFSAQQFSDYHSELNMSSLELGDSALYFCASSQKTSGPYNEQFFGPGTRLTVL.

This chain uses TRBV29-1 with TRBJ2-7; 7 bases map to TRBD1. Germline CDR1 is SQVTM and CDR2 is ANQGSEA. Germline trimming cut 6 bases from V and 2 bases from J; bases unmatched to any gene: 7. This CDR3 spans 13 amino acids. CDR3 sequence: CSVGTAFTYEQYF. The CDR3 region has the DNA TGCAGCGTCGGGACAGCCTTTACCTACGAGCAGTACTTC.

The sample holds one count of this clone. The chain is built from TRBV5-4 and TRBJ2-5; D is possibly TRBD1 (5 bases). Trimming stripped 4 bases from V and 5 bases from J, with 18 bases between. Germline V gene sequence: CDR1 SGHNT, CDR2 YYREEE (reference sequence). The CDR3 runs 15 residues. As DNA, the CDR3 is TGTGCCAGCAGCGGGGAAGGGGAAGGGATGGAGACCCAGTACTTC. This translates into CASSGEGEGMETQYF. The full variable domain, its missing parts supplied by reference TRBV5-4 and TRBJ2-5, is ETGVTQSPTHLIKTRGQQVTLRCSSQSGHNTVSWYQQALGQGPQFIFQYYREEENGRGNFPPRFSGLQFPNYSSELNVNALELDDSALYLCASSGEGEGMETQYFGPGTRLLVL.

This clone has only a few counts. The gene calls are TRBV19 and TRBJ1-2, with TRBD1 as a possible D gene (5 bases). Trimming pared 6 bases from V and 2 bases from J, leaving 22 bases between. CDR3 length: 17 amino acids. Germline lookup yields CDR1 LNHDA and CDR2 SQIVND (reference sequence). Written as DNA, the CDR3 is TGTGCCAGTAGACCGAGTCGCATCCCAGGGATCAACTATGGCTACACCTTC. Amino acid sequence: CASRPSRIPGINYGYTF.

The chain couples TRBV7-9 to TRBJ2-7, with D perhaps TRBD2 (5 bases). The CDR3 consists of 12 residues. The ends were cut back, 4 bases at V and 4 bases at J, with 8 bases in the middle. CDR1 SEHNR and CDR2 FQNEAQ come from the germline V gene (reference sequence). The CDR3 here is CASSSTGYEQYF. The CDR3 coding sequence is TGTGCCAGCAGCTCGACGGGGTACGAGCAGTACTTC.

Note on this clone: The identical CDR3 is also encoded by other nucleotide sequences in the sample. This CDR3 reads CASSPGQGYGYTF. The CDR3 DNA follows: TGTGCCAGCAGCCCGGGACAAGGTTATGGCTACACCTTC. The chain links TRBV7-3 to TRBJ1-2; perhaps TRBD1 as D (6 bases). V lost 5 bases to trimming and J lost 5 bases, with 12 bases between them. Per the germline V gene, CDR1 is SGHTA and CDR2 is FQGTGA. CDR3 length equals 13 residues.

V is TRBV15 and J is TRBJ2-3, with a possible D match to TRBD1 (6 bases). This CDR3 has 16 residues. CDR1 and CDR2 from the germline V gene are LNHNV and YYDKDF (reference sequence). The V end lost 5 bases, the J end lost 5 bases, and 20 bases lay between the germline ends. The chain's CDR3 is CATSRWTAGLGDTQYF. Written as DNA, the CDR3 is TGTGCCACCAGCCGATGGACAGCTGGCCTGGGAGATACGCAGTATTTT.

The gene calls are TRBV19 and TRBJ1-5; 7 bases match TRBD1. There are 16 residues in the CDR3. Trimming took 3 bases from V and 2 from J; bases not matched to a gene: 7. CDR1 is LNHDA and CDR2 is SQIVND in the germline V gene (reference sequence). The CDR3 sequence is CASSMETGLGNQPQHF. The CDR3 bases are TGTGCCAGTAGTATGGAGACAGGGTTGGGCAATCAGCCCCAGCATTTT. The variable domain in full, with the rest retrieved from reference TRBV19 and TRBJ1-5, is DGGITQSPKYLFRKEGQNVTLSCEQNLNHDAMYWYRQDPGQGLRLIYYSQIVNDFQKGDIAEGYSVSREKKESFPLTVTSAQKNPTAFYLCASSMETGLGNQPQHFGDGTRLSIL.

The chain joins TRBV9 to TRBJ2-2; D is undetermined. Looked up from germline, CDR1 is SGDLS and CDR2 is YYNGEE. The CDR3 is 15 amino acids. Trimming shortened V by 3 bases and J by 3 bases, and 12 bases separated the two germline ends. The CDR3 is CASSDHTQYTGELFF. The CDR3 DNA reads as TGTGCCAGCAGCGATCATACACAGTACACCGGGGAGCTGTTTTTT.

This clone was observed at least ten times. Other DNA sequences of this sample code for an identical CDR3. The chain recombines TRBV14 with TRBJ1-2; the D gene is possibly TRBD1 (6 bases). The CDR3 contains 14 residues. Looked up from germline, CDR1 is SGHDN and CDR2 is FVKESK. Deletions cut 2 bases from V and 5 bases from J, with 12 bases between. The CDR3 coding sequence is TGTGCCAGCAGCCAAACAGGGATAGGGTATGGCTACACCTTC. This sequence encodes CASSQTGIGYGYTF.

This clone was detected only once. The chain links TRBV6-5 to TRBJ2-2, with a possible D match to TRBD2 (7 bases). Germline lookup yields CDR1 MNHEY and CDR2 SVGAGI. The CDR3 has 14 residues. Trimming cost V 9 bases and J 4 bases, with 15 bases left between them. CDR3 sequence reads: CASRGGPSTGELFF. The CDR3 region has the DNA TGTGCCAGTAGGGGGGGGCCCTCCACCGGGGAGCTGTTTTTT.